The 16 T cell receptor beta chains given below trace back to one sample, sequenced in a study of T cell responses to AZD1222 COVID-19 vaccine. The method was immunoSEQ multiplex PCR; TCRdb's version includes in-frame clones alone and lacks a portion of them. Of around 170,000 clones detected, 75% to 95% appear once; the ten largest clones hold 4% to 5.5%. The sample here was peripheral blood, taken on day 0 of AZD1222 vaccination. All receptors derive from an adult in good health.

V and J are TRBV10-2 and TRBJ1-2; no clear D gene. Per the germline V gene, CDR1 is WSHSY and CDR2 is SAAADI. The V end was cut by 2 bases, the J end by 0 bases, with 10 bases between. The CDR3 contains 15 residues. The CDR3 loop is CASSEAGVTNYGYTF. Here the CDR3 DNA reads TGCGCCAGCAGTGAGGCAGGTGTGACTAACTATGGCTACACCTTC.

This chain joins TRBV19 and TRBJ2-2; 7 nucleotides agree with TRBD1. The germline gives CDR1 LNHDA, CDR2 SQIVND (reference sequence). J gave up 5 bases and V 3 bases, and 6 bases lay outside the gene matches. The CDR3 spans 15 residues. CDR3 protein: CASSIGQVRTGELFF. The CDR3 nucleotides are TGTGCCAGTAGTATCGGACAGGTCAGGACCGGGGAGCTGTTTTTT.

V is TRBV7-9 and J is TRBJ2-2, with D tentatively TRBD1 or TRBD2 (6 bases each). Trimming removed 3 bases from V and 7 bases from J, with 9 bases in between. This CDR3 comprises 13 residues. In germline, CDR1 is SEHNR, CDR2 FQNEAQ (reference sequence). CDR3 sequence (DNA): TGTGCCAGCAGCTTCGGGGGCGTCGGGGAGCTGTTTTTT. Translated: CASSFGGVGELFF.

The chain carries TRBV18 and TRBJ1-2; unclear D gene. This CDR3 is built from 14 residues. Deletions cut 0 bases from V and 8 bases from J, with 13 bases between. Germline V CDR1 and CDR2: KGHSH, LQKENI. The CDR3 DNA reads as TGTGCCAGCTCACCACCAGGCGAGGTGGAAGGCTACACCTTC. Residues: CASSPPGEVEGYTF.

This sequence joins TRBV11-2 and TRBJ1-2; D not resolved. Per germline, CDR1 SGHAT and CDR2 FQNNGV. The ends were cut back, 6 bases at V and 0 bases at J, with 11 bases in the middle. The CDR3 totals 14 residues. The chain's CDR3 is CASSLSYSNYGYTF. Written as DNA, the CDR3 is TGTGCCAGCAGTCTAAGTTATTCTAACTATGGCTACACCTTC.

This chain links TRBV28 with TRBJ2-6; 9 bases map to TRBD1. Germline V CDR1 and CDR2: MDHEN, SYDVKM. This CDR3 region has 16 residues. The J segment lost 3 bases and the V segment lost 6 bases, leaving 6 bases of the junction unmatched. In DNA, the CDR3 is TGTGCCAGCAGCCCGGGACAGGGCTATGGGGCCAACGTCCTGACTTTC. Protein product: CASSPGQGYGANVLTF.

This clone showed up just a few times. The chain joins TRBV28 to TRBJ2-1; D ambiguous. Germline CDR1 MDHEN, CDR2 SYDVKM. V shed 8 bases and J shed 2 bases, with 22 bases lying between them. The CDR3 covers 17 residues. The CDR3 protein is CASPPRLDSGPYNEQFF. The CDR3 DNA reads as TGTGCCAGCCCCCCTAGACTCGATAGTGGGCCCTACAATGAGCAGTTCTTC.

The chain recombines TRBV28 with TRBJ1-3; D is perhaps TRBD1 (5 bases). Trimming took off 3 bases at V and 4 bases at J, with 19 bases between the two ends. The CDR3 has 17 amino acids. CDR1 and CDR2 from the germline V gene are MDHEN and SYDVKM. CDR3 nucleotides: TGTGCCAGCAGTTTGGGCCGCCCGAGAGACAGCGGAAACACCATATATTTT. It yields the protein CASSLGRPRDSGNTIYF.

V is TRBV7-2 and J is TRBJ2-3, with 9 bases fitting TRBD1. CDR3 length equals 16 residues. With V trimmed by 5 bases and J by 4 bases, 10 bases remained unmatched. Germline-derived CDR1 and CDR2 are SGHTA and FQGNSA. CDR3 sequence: CASSPSGQGWADTQYF. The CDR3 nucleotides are TGTGCCAGCAGCCCGTCGGGACAGGGTTGGGCAGATACGCAGTATTTT.

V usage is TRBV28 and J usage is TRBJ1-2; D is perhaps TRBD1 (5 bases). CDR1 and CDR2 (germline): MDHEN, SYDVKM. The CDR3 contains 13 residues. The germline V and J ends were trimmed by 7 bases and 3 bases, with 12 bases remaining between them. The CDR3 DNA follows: TGTGCCAGCACGGTCAGGGCTTACTATGGCTACACCTTC. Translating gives CASTVRAYYGYTF.

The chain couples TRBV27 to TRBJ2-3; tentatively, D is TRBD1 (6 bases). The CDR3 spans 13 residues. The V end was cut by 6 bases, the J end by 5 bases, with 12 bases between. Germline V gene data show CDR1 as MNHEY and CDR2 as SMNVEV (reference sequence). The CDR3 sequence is CASSPLGGDTQYF. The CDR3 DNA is TGTGCCAGCAGCCCCCTAGGGGGAGATACGCAGTATTTT.

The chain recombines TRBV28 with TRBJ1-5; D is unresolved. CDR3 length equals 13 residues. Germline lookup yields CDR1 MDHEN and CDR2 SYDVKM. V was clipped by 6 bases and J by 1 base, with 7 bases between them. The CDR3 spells CASRAGSNQPQHF. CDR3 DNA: TGTGCCAGCAGGGCCGGGAGCAATCAGCCCCAGCATTTT.

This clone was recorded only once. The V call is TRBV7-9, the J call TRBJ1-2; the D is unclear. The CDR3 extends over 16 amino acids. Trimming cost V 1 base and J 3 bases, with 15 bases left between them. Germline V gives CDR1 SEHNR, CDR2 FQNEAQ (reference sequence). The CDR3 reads CASSLGTGGYHYGYTF. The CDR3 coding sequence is TGTGCCAGCAGCTTAGGCACGGGAGGGTATCACTATGGCTACACCTTC.

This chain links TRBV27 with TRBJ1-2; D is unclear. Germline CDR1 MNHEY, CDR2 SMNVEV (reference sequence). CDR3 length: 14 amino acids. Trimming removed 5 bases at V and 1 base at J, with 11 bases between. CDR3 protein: CASSPKPFNYGYTF. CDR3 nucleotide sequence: TGTGCCAGCAGTCCTAAGCCCTTTAACTATGGCTACACCTTC.

Here the CDR3 reads CASSLQGNTEAFF. The CDR3 nucleotides read TGTGCCAGCAGCTTACAGGGGAACACTGAAGCTTTCTTT. The chain carries TRBV7-3 and TRBJ1-1; a weak D match, TRBD1 (5 bases). The V and J ends lost 2 bases and 1 base respectively, with 5 bases between them. The CDR3 spans 13 residues. The V gene's germline CDR1 is SGHTA and CDR2 FQGTGA.

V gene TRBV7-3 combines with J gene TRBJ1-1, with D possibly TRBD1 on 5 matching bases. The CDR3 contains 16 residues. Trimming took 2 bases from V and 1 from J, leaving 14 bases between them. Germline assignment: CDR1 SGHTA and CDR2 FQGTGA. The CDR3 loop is CASSLWSAGPNTEAFF. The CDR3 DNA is TGTGCCAGCAGCTTATGGTCGGCGGGGCCGAACACTGAAGCTTTCTTT.